This T cell receptor beta chain was identified during a study of shared T cell receptors in the human thymus. Germline V lookup: CDR1 SGDLS, CDR2 YYNGEE. Trimming cost V 4 bases and J 0 bases, with 14 bases left between them. This CDR3 is built from 16 residues. Some clones are missing from TCRdb's copy, which holds only in-frame ones; the method was immunoSEQ multiplex PCR. The data hold approximately 730,000 clones, with around 85% observed a single time. In addition, the sample was reused for a study of human thymus T cells. From that study: Resections obtained during corrective heart surgery supplied the thymus tissue.

The chain joins TRBV9 to TRBJ2-4; maybe TRBD2 (6 bases). Sequenced input: thymocytes. The source of this sequence is a girl under three years old with a congenital heart defect. The CDR3 here is CASSLREKLAKNIQYF. In DNA form, the CDR3 reads TGTGCCAGCAGCCTCCGGGAGAAACTAGCCAAAAACATTCAGTACTTC.